The clone carrying this T cell receptor beta chain was seen only once. Its antigen is unknown. This entry is derived from a study of CD8 T cells in ankylosing spondylitis. The study, taken as a whole, reports: Enrichment of disease-linked clones was reportedly significant in matched ankylosing spondylitis synovial fluid. Blood from ankylosing spondylitis patients appeared to carry a characteristic roughly 8-variant TCR beta motif. Both synovial fluid and blood in reactive arthritis had previously been reported to carry some motif variants.

Construction of TCR beta libraries was performed using quantitative 5'-RACE with molecular barcodes. Using its own MiXCR run on the 5' RACE reads, TCRdb lists one record per CDR3 protein. Of some 840,000 distinct CDR3 sequences listed, approximately 12% were seen once; the top ten hold just over 0.5%. The sample consisted of blood, either unsorted or a sorted T cell fraction (not recorded which). The sequence came from a male donor with ankylosing spondylitis.

CDR3: CASATGAFSTDTQYF. The CDR3 DNA reads TGCGCCAGCGCTACAGGTGCGTTTAGCACAGATACGCAGTATTTT. V and J are TRBV5-1 and TRBJ2-3; D might be TRBD1 (5 bases). V lost 7 bases to trimming and J lost 0 bases, with 15 bases between them. From germline, CDR1 is SGHRS and CDR2 YFSETQ. The CDR3 loop spans 15 amino acids.